What follows are 27 T cell receptor beta chains derived from one specimen sequenced in a study of patients and donors after allogeneic stem cell transplantation. TCRdb recomputed calls from the RT-PCR reads with MiXCR, one row per CDR3 protein. This table holds some 880,000 distinct CDR3 sequences, roughly 18% found once. What was sequenced was blood, either unsorted or a sorted T cell fraction (not recorded which). Receptors originate from a human donor who was either an allogeneic HSCT recipient or a stem cell or donor lymphocyte infusion donor (not recorded which). It is not recorded whose cells these are; they may come from a transplant donor.

V gene TRBV15 combines with J gene TRBJ1-1; 7 bases match TRBD1. CDR1 LNHNV and CDR2 YYDKDF come from the germline V gene (reference sequence). The CDR3 runs 15 residues. After removal of 4 bases from V and 6 bases from J, the junction contained 11 bases not matched to a gene. The chain's CDR3 is CATSTRRDSGAEAFF. The CDR3 nucleotides are TGTGCCACCAGCACCCGGAGGGACAGCGGCGCTGAAGCTTTCTTT.

This clonotype was observed a handful of times. V and J are TRBV4-2 and TRBJ1-2; D possibly corresponds to TRBD1 (5 bases). Trimming cost V 0 bases and J 7 bases, with 9 bases left between them. Per the germline V gene, CDR1 is LGHNA and CDR2 is YNFKEQ. The CDR3 contains 13 residues. The CDR3 DNA reads as TGTGCCAGCAGCCAAGATTCTGGGGGTGGCTACACCTTC. This codes for CASSQDSGGGYTF.

V and J are TRBV7-9 and TRBJ2-7; 8 nucleotides align to TRBD1. Germline V gives CDR1 SEHNR, CDR2 FQNEAQ (reference sequence). The CDR3 is 16 residues long. The junction had 5 bases not matched to a gene; V was cut back by 1 base and J by 0 bases. For the CDR3, the DNA is TGTGCCAGCAGCTTAGTAGGGACAGGCGTCTCCTACGAGCAGTACTTC. It encodes CASSLVGTGVSYEQYF.

CDR3 amino acids: CASSQDPRREQFF. For the CDR3, the DNA is TGCGCCAGCAGCCAAGACCCGCGCAGAGAGCAGTTCTTC. This chain uses TRBV4-3 with TRBJ2-1, with D uncertain. The CDR3 is 13 amino acids. CDR1 and CDR2 from the germline V gene are LGHNA and YSLEER. The ends were cut back, 0 bases at V and 10 bases at J, with 10 bases in the middle.

This clonotype was observed a few times. The rearrangement uses TRBV20-1 and TRBJ2-5; a possible D gene is TRBD2 (6 bases). Germline V lookup: CDR1 DFQATT, CDR2 SNEGSKA (reference sequence). Trimming removed 1 base from V and 1 base from J, with 7 bases in between. The CDR3 runs to 13 residues. The CDR3 protein is CSARVGSQETQYF. The CDR3 nucleotides are TGCAGTGCTAGAGTCGGGAGCCAAGAGACCCAGTACTTC.

This clonotype occurred a few times. The rearrangement links TRBV27 to TRBJ2-7; possible D gene TRBD2, 5 bases. Trimming removed 3 bases at V and 4 bases at J, with 13 bases between. Germline V lookup: CDR1 MNHEY, CDR2 SMNVEV (reference sequence). This CDR3 is 14 amino acids long. For the CDR3, the DNA is TGTGCCAGCAGTTTCGGGGTAGGGTTATACGAGCAGTACTTC. It specifies CASSFGVGLYEQYF.

The rearrangement links TRBV30 to TRBJ2-7, with 8 positions matching TRBD2. The CDR3 spans 15 residues. From germline, CDR1 is GTSNPN and CDR2 SVGIG (reference sequence). Losses at the gene ends were 3 bases for V and 6 bases for J; bases not matched to a gene: 13. The CDR3 region is CAWRDSGTSLSEQYF. The CDR3 coding sequence is TGTGCCTGGAGGGACTCCGGGACTAGTCTTTCCGAGCAGTACTTC.

This clonotype was seen only a few times. The chain joins TRBV7-9 to TRBJ2-7, with D perhaps matching TRBD2 (7 bases). V was clipped by 6 bases and J by 1 base, with 16 bases between them. Germline CDR1 and CDR2: SEHNR and FQNEAQ (reference sequence). The CDR3 loop spans 15 amino acids. CDR3 sequence: CASREWEGGSYEQYF. The CDR3 DNA sequence: TGTGCCAGCAGGGAGTGGGAGGGGGGTTCCTACGAGCAGTACTTC.

The V and J genes are TRBV7-2 and TRBJ2-7; 7 bases fit TRBD1. The germline V gene encodes CDR1 SGHTA and CDR2 FQGNSA. The junction had 7 bases not matched to a gene; V was cut back by 2 bases and J by 3 bases. This CDR3 has 15 amino acids. CDR3 residues: CASSLPRTGDYEQYF. CDR3 sequence (DNA): TGTGCCAGCAGCTTACCCAGGACAGGAGACTACGAGCAGTACTTC.

The J gene is TRBJ2-2, the V gene TRBV20-1; either TRBD1 or TRBD2 may supply D (5 bases each). Germline-derived CDR1 and CDR2 are DFQATT and SNEGSKA (reference sequence). The CDR3 is 13 amino acids. V gave up 6 bases and J gave up 4 bases, with 12 bases separating them. As DNA, the CDR3 is TGCAGTGCCGTGGATGGGGGCACCGGGGAGCTGTTTTTT. Amino acid sequence: CSAVDGGTGELFF.

The chain employs TRBV4-1 and TRBJ1-1, with unresolved D. Germline CDR1 reads MGHRA; CDR2 reads YSYEKL. This CDR3 has 13 residues. Trimming pared 5 bases from V and 3 bases from J, leaving 10 bases between. The DNA of the CDR3 is TGCGCCAGCAGCGCCTCCGGGGACACTGAAGCTTTCTTT. It translates to CASSASGDTEAFF.

This clonotype was counted a few times. The V and J genes are TRBV28 and TRBJ2-5, with D uncertain. This CDR3 spans 16 amino acids. Looked up from germline, CDR1 is MDHEN and CDR2 is SYDVKM. V lost 3 bases and J 9 bases, leaving 23 bases between the germline ends. Here the CDR3 reads CASSFGPGKLLGPQYF. The CDR3 region has the DNA TGTGCCAGCAGTTTCGGCCCCGGAAAGCTTTTGGGCCCCCAGTACTTC.

This clonotype has only a few counts. CDR3 protein: CASSGTGLSYTF. CDR3 DNA sequence: TGTGCCAGCAGTGGGACAGGGTTGAGCTACACCTTC. This chain links TRBV12-3 or TRBV12-4 with TRBJ1-2; 9 nucleotides align to TRBD1. V was pared by 5 bases and J by 9 bases, with 4 bases of the junction left unmatched. The CDR3 spans 12 residues.

This clonotype was seen a few times. The V gene is TRBV24-1, the J gene TRBJ2-1, with D unresolved. Looked up from germline, CDR1 is KGHDR and CDR2 is SFDVKD. The CDR3 is made up of 13 amino acids. V was trimmed by 5 bases and J by 7 bases, leaving 11 bases between them. The CDR3 loop reads CATSVSSFNEQFF. The CDR3 region has the DNA TGTGCCACCAGTGTTAGCTCCTTTAATGAGCAGTTCTTC.

V usage is TRBV7-2 and J usage is TRBJ1-3; TRBD1 aligns across 7 bases. This CDR3 is built from 15 residues. Germline values: CDR1 SGHTA, CDR2 FQGNSA. V gave up 8 bases and J gave up 4 bases; unmatched junction bases: 11. CDR3: CASRGRDSSGNTIYF. CDR3 in DNA: TGTGCCAGCCGGGGAAGGGACAGCTCCGGAAACACCATATATTTT.

The chain employs TRBV12-3 or TRBV12-4 and TRBJ1-5; tentative D call: TRBD1 (6 bases). The CDR3 contains 13 residues. V lost 7 bases to trimming and J lost 6 bases, with 13 bases between them. In DNA form, the CDR3 reads TGTGCCAGCACACGGGGGCGCGGTCAGCCCCAGCATTTT. It is translated as CASTRGRGQPQHF.

This clonotype was observed a few times. This chain connects TRBV20-1 to TRBJ2-7, with D perhaps TRBD2 (5 bases). The CDR3 has 12 amino acids. The V gene lost 1 base and the J gene lost 5 bases, with 9 bases spanning the gap. Germline V gives CDR1 DFQATT, CDR2 SNEGSKA (reference sequence). CDR3 sequence (DNA): TGCAGTGCTAGAGTGTCCGGGAACGAGCAGTACTTC. This encodes CSARVSGNEQYF.

This chain links TRBV9 with TRBJ2-7, with a weak D call TRBD2 (6 bases). Trimming stripped 4 bases from V and 6 bases from J, with 20 bases between. This CDR3 has 15 amino acids. CDR1 and CDR2 (germline): SGDLS, YYNGEE. The CDR3 region is CASSINPGTQSEQYF. As DNA, the CDR3 is TGTGCCAGCAGCATCAACCCCGGGACTCAGAGCGAGCAGTACTTC.

The chain is built from TRBV6-2 or TRBV6-3 and TRBJ1-3; D call uncertain. V lost 6 bases and J lost 0, with 12 bases in between. The CDR3 is 15 amino acids. Germline loops: CDR1 MNHEY, CDR2 SVGEGT. The CDR3 region is CASRRDGISGNTIYF. DNA for the CDR3: TGTGCCAGCAGACGCGACGGCATCTCTGGAAACACCATATATTTT.

This clonotype came up a few times. This chain joins TRBV9 and TRBJ1-2; TRBD1 might be the D (6 bases). V was shortened by 4 bases and J by 4 bases, with 20 bases between the two germline ends. Germline V CDR1 and CDR2: SGDLS, YYNGEE. CDR3 length: 16 residues. The DNA of the CDR3 is TGTGCCAGCAGCCCCCGACACTCAGGGGAGGGCTATGGCTACACCTTC. Translated, it gives CASSPRHSGEGYGYTF. The full variable domain, with the rest looked up from reference TRBV9 and TRBJ1-2, is DSGVTQTPKHLITATGQRVTLRCSPRSGDLSVYWYQQSLDQGLQFLIQYYNGEERAKGNILERFSAQQFPDLHSELNLSSLELGDSALYFCASSPRHSGEGYGYTFGSGTRLTVV.

This clonotype was counted a few times. The chain is built from TRBV12-3 or TRBV12-4 and TRBJ2-5; a possible D gene is TRBD1 (6 bases). The V end lost 6 bases, the J end lost 3 bases, and 11 bases lay between the germline ends. The CDR3 contains 13 residues. The CDR3 bases are TGTGCCAGCAGGCGACAGGTCGAAGAGACCCAGTACTTC. Translated: CASRRQVEETQYF.

The V and J genes are TRBV5-6 and TRBJ2-1; D perhaps matches TRBD2 (5 bases). Trimming took 2 bases from V and 7 from J, leaving 19 bases between them. CDR3 size: 16 residues. Germline CDR1 SGHDT, CDR2 YYEEEE. Here the CDR3 reads CASSFRIARTWNEQFF. The CDR3 DNA is TGTGCCAGCAGCTTTAGGATAGCGAGAACTTGGAATGAGCAGTTCTTC. Using reference TRBV5-6 and TRBJ2-1 for the parts outside the CDR3, the full variable domain is DAGVTQSPTHLIKTRGQQVTLRCSPKSGHDTVSWYQQALGQGPQFIFQYYEEEERQRGNFPDRFSGHQFPNYSSELNVNALLLGDSALYLCASSFRIARTWNEQFFGPGTRLTVL.

This clonotype came up a few times. V usage is TRBV7-6 and J usage is TRBJ2-3, with TRBD2 matching 7 bases. From germline, CDR1 is SGHVS and CDR2 FNYEAQ. V lost 5 bases, J lost 2 bases, and 10 bases stayed unmatched. The CDR3 is 16 residues long. The CDR3 coding sequence is TGTGCCAGCAGCCCCACCAACCGGGGGGACACAGATACGCAGTATTTT. Encoded protein: CASSPTNRGDTDTQYF.

This clonotype showed up many times. V and J are TRBV12-3 or TRBV12-4 and TRBJ1-3; D is perhaps TRBD1 (6 bases). The CDR3 runs 16 residues. Deletions cut 6 bases from V and 5 bases from J, with 20 bases between. The CDR3, as DNA: TGTGCCAGCAGAATAGGGCAGGGGAGGAAGCGAAACACCATATATTTT. This translates into CASRIGQGRKRNTIYF.

This chain uses TRBV10-3 with TRBJ2-1; 14 bases are a match to TRBD2. The CDR3 contains 16 residues. V lost 6 bases, J lost 9 bases, and 10 bases stayed unmatched. CDR1 and CDR2 (germline): ENHRY, SYGVKD. This CDR3 is CAISPRLAGGQVEQFF. In nucleotides, the CDR3 is TGTGCCATCAGCCCTCGACTAGCGGGGGGGCAGGTTGAGCAGTTCTTC.

This rearrangement joins TRBV20-1 to TRBJ1-1; TRBD1 might be the D (5 bases). The CDR3 totals 12 residues. In germline, CDR1 is DFQATT, CDR2 SNEGSKA (reference sequence). V lost 4 bases and J lost 6, with 12 bases in between. In DNA, the CDR3 is TGCAGTGCTATACGCAGGGCCCCTGAAGCTTTCTTT. This gives the protein CSAIRRAPEAFF.

There are a few counts of this clonotype. The chain couples TRBV4-2 to TRBJ2-1; 8 nucleotides line up with TRBD2. This CDR3 has 17 amino acids. V was clipped by 1 base and J by 3 bases; unmatched bases: 8. CDR1 LGHNA and CDR2 YNFKEQ come from the germline V gene. Written as DNA, the CDR3 is TGTGCCAGCAGCCAAGCTCCGGGACTAGGGAACTACAATGAGCAGTTCTTC. Protein sequence: CASSQAPGLGNYNEQFF.